This TCR beta chain was documented in a study of cytomegalovirus exposure and HLA in healthy donors (dated by TCRdb to 2015 to 2018). At the level of the whole study: According to an earlier analysis of 587 of the donors, some 180 million T cells yielded 90 million to 140 million unique TCR beta sequences and 276 Gb of sequence data. An early release that covered 500 to 800 HLA-typed donors contained approximately 320 gigabases of sequencing data and around 80 million unique TCR sequences. Among the approximately 400 genotyped donors, around 81% belonged to the genetic ancestry cluster associated with self-reported Caucasian donors. The aim of the study was to test whether cataloging public T cell receptors could identify signatures of past pathogen exposure. The T cell repertoires of several hundred subjects were profiled by immunosequencing and related to cytomegalovirus serostatus. In addition to the first cohort of roughly 670 subjects, a separate validation cohort of 130 or so different subjects was used. The study combined high-throughput TCR immunosequencing, statistical association of individual TCRs with disease status, and machine learning to predict cytomegalovirus infection status. In a later analysis, previously published TCR beta repertoires from 666 donors were re-analyzed and high-resolution HLA genotyping was added so that TCR occurrence patterns could be studied. Rather than using new phenotypic data, the later analysis identified candidate immune exposures from TCR beta sequences and from how often those sequences occurred across donors. An earlier analysis of several hundred of the donors applied high-throughput TCR beta sequencing to assess whether each TCR beta V gene segment acted as functional or pseudogenic. Donor age, sex, ethnicity and CMV serostatus were compiled together with the repertoire data. In a later genetic analysis, genome-wide SNP genotypes for 398 of the 666 donors were used, and that subset was treated as a discovery cohort. Every discovery cohort repertoire had been produced on one sequencing platform. HLA typing included class I and class II loci at four-digit resolution. Typing coverage differed by locus: A, B, C, DRB1 and DQB1 were typed in about 629-630 donors, DQA1 in around 500, DPA1 in around 600, and DPB1 in roughly 450. Because of strong linkage in the cohort, five DR-DQ haplotypes were treated as single units for association and clustering. Among around 400 genotyped donors of the cohort, an average of around 220,000 unique TCR beta nucleotide sequences was sequenced per donor, of which about 18% were non-productive. Overall study outcomes, separate from this receptor: For the cohort, immune exposure information was limited to CMV serostatus. The classifier was reported to diagnose cytomegalovirus status with high specificity and sensitivity in both the original and validation cohorts. An association between a missense DCLRE1C variant and V-gene and J-gene trimming of TCR beta chains was found in a later genetic analysis and replicated in an independent cohort. In vitro tests confirmed that three of the cytomegalovirus-associated TCR beta chains recognize cytomegalovirus antigens. In a later genetic analysis, fewer N-insertions in productive TCRs were reported among donors in an Asian-associated ancestry cluster than the roughly 670-donor mean. Because HLA typing was unavailable for some donors at each locus, only the typed subset was used in association tests. A cluster of highly shared sequence variants was judged likely to represent a technical artifact of the sequencing pipeline. A total of fewer than 200 TCR beta chains were listed by the study as associated with cytomegalovirus. A further reported finding was that TCR beta sequences accurately predicted the HLA-A and HLA-B alleles for most subjects in the first cohort. Because the 87-base-pair reads could not distinguish some IMGT-functional V segments, including TRBV6-2 and TRBV6-3, those segments were excluded. The earlier analysis of nearly 600 of the donors excluded 15 to 20 rarely observed V segments, including chromosome 9 orphons, because counts were too low. When HLA alleles, especially DR and DQ, strongly co-occurred, TCR associations were difficult to assign to individual alleles. This cohort had only TCR beta chains sequenced, and the lack of alpha or paired-chain data limited which features could be detected. Correlated functional status among segregating V segments might reflect linkage disequilibrium, but an unknown experimental factor could not be ruled out. The authors suggested that the approach could potentially be extended to other disease states and immunological phenotypes. In a later analysis, the rate of TCR association differed among HLA loci, with DRB1 alleles having the most associated TCRs and HLA-C alleles having the fewest. In an earlier analysis of fewer than 700 of the donors, most TCR beta V segments appeared in productive rearrangements about 87% or about 30% of the time, broadly matching IMGT annotations. In a later analysis, 16,951 TCR beta sequences were associated with specific HLA alleles at a false discovery rate of 0.05. According to a later analysis, most CMV-associated TCR beta chains appeared to be HLA-restricted, and the HLA associations seemed to be driven largely by CMV exposure. Across donors, most TCR sequences were observed very rarely, whereas some public TCRs were present in many individuals. In a later analysis, HLA-associated TCR beta chains were found to be more clonally expanded and to have lower generation probabilities than equally common non-associated chains. Roughly uniform sequencing depth across donors was assumed in presence/absence analyses, although this assumption may not hold. In a later analysis, several top co-occurrence clusters were reported to appear linked to parvovirus B19, influenza, CMV and Epstein-Barr virus.

Turning to this clone: What this receptor recognizes is not known. Mismatch with germline at one junction end may stem from a read error.

From its cysteine to its phenylalanine, the CDR3 spans 17 amino acids. The read is trimmed to its CDR3 DNA, 51 bases read in frame from base 1. CDR1 SEHNR and CDR2 FQNEAQ were looked up in the germline V gene (reference sequence). In total, roughly 710 healthy bone marrow donors made up the cohort. Cohort members were all nominally healthy when sampled, although unrecorded immune exposures were likely present. The donor was CMV seronegative and belonged to the group of under 400 seronegative cohort members. A peripheral blood sample was collected from each donor, and TCR beta sequencing was performed on peripheral blood mononuclear cells. Genomic DNA was extracted from the blood cell samples with the Qiagen DNeasy Blood Extraction Kit. The library was built by means of the immunoSEQ multiplex PCR assay. A mixture of 60 forward primers for TCR Vbeta segments and 13 reverse primers for TCR Jbeta segments was used in the multiplex PCR. The CDR3 region of rearranged TCR beta genes was amplified from genomic DNA with a multiplex PCR assay. The amplified TCR beta libraries were sequenced on the Illumina HiSeq System as 87-base-pair reads. From the authors' description of their analysis: Across the 670 or so repertoires, a later analysis counted about 81 million unique TCR beta chains, 8.5 million to 12 million of which were shared by at least two donors. To remove PCR and sequencing errors, raw reads were error-corrected and collapsed into unique sequences using a nearest-neighbor algorithm that merged closely related sequences. V, D and J gene segments were assigned by aligning CDR3 sequences to IMGT reference sequences. For a sequence to be retained, a match of at least six nucleotides to both a V gene segment and a J gene segment was required. Rearrangements were called productive when the CDR3 lacked stop codons and stayed in frame with V and J; all others were non-productive. Following IMGT convention, CDR3 was defined as the stretch from the second conserved V-encoded cysteine up to the conserved J-encoded phenylalanine. Sequences without an unambiguous match to a single V gene segment were excluded from the earlier analysis of 587 of the donors. In an earlier analysis of around 600 of the donors, V segments were called functional above 56.7% productive rearrangements and were called segregating when the between-donor standard deviation exceeded 5%. To diagnose cytomegalovirus status from the catalog of TCR beta chain sequences, a statistical classification framework was built. In a later analysis, TCR nucleotide sequences were compared against IMGT/GENE-DB human TR gene sequences so that V and J genes could be assigned. In a later analysis, CDR3 sequences and most-parsimonious VDJ recombination scenarios were assigned using the TCRdist pipeline. In a later analysis, each TCR beta chain was defined by its CDR3 amino acid sequence together with its V-gene family, and reads lacking a unique V-gene family were excluded. In a later analysis, 500 to 650 highly shared, low-generation-probability nucleotide sequences were removed to address suspected cross-contamination and a sequencing artifact. A later analysis calculated a clonal expansion index for each public chain from normalized within-repertoire ranks of inferred template counts. In a later analysis, generation probabilities were computed using a VDJ recombination model fitted to out-of-frame rearrangements, and the results were checked against IGoR. In a later analysis, TCR-TCR, TCR-HLA and TCR-CMV co-occurrence was scored with hypergeometric tests, and a repertoire-size bias correction was applied to TCR pairs. A later analysis estimated false discovery rates by permuting HLA or CMV assignments 20 times. A later analysis grouped co-occurring TCRs with DBSCAN, adding TCRdist sequence similarity when clustering within HLA-allele-positive subsets. Repertoires with fewer than 30,000 or more than 120,000 public chains were left out of co-occurrence clustering, as were about 5 repertoires with anomalous nucleotide sharing. In TCRdb, the immuneACCESS table is reduced to in-frame sequences with V and J assigned. These tables do not hold every clone; where another copy was compared, an unresolved V gene accounts for under half, and the others remain unexplained. D and trimming were read from the DNA, whereas the V and J calls and clone size are those reported in that table. The sample table records about 110,000 clones; around 75% of these occur just once. 2.5% of the sample lies in the top ten.

The sample consisted of PBMCs. Recombination linked TRBV7-9 to TRBJ2-3, and 11 junctional nucleotides match TRBD2. This receptor was taken from a man between 35 and 55 years old in good health and CMV-seronegative. The nucleotides are TGTTCCAGCAGCATTAGCGGGGGGGCTTCCCACACAGATACGCAGTATTTT. It codes for CSSSISGGASHTDTQYF. With the portions outside the CDR3 filled from the reference TRBV7-9 and TRBJ2-3 genes, the complete variable region becomes DTGVSQNPRHKITKRGQNVTFRCDPISEHNRLYWYRQTLGQGPEFLTYFQNEAQLEKSRLLSDRFSAERPKGSFSTLEIQRTEQGDSAMYLCSSSISGGASHTDTQYFGPGTRLTVL.